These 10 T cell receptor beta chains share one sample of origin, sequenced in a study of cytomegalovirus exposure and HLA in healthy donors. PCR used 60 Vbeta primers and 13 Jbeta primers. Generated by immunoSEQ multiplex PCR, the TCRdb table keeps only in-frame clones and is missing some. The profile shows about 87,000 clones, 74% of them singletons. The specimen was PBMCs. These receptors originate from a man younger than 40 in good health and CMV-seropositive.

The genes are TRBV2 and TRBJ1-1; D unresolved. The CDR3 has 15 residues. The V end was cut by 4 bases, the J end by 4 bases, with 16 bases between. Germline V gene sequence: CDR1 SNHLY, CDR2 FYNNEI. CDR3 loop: CASSVSQWESTEAFF. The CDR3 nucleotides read TGTGCCAGCAGTGTAAGTCAGTGGGAGAGCACTGAAGCTTTCTTT. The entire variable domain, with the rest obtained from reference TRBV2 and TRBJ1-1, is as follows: EPEVTQTPSHQVTQMGQEVILRCVPISNHLYFYWYRQILGQKVEFLVSFYNNEISEKSEIFDDQFSVERPDGSNFTLKIRSTKLEDSAMYFCASSVSQWESTEAFFGQGTRLTVV.

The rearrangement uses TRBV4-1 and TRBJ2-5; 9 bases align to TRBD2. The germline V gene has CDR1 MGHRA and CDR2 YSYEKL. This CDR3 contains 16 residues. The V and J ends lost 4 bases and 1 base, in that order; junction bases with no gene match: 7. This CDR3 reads CASSPRSSGGQETQYF. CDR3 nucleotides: TGCGCCAGCAGCCCCCGGAGTAGCGGGGGCCAAGAGACCCAGTACTTC.

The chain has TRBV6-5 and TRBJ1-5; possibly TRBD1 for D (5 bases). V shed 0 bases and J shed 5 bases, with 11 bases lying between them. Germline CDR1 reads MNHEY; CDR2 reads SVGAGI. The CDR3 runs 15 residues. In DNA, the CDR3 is TGTGCCAGCAGTTACTCTACTTCGGGGGATCAGCCCCAGCATTTT. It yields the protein CASSYSTSGDQPQHF.

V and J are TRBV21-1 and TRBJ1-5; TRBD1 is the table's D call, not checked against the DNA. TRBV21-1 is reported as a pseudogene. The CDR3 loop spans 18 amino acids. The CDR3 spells CASSKNRWPLGSNQPQHF. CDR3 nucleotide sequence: TGTGCCAGCAGCAAAAACAGGTGGCCTCTCGGGAGCAATCAGCCCCAGCATTTT.

DNA for the CDR3: TGTGCCAGCAGCCGAGGGTGGCAAGAGACCCAGTACTTC. Protein product: CASSRGWQETQYF. The J gene is TRBJ2-5, the V gene TRBV7-2, with D possibly matching TRBD2 (5 bases). Trimming removed 5 bases at V and 2 bases at J, with 9 bases between. The V gene's germline CDR1 is SGHTA and CDR2 FQGNSA. The CDR3 loop spans 13 amino acids. The full variable domain, completed using reference TRBV7-2 and TRBJ2-5, is GAGVSQSPSNKVTEKGKDVELRCDPISGHTALYWYRQSLGQGLEFLIYFQGNSAPDKSGLPSDRFSAERTGGSVSTLTIQRTQQEDSAVYLCASSRGWQETQYFGPGTRLLVL.

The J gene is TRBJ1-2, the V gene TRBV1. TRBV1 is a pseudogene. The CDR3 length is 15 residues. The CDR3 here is CTSSQEEGSNYGYTF. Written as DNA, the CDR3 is TGCACCAGCAGCCAAGAGGAGGGTTCTAACTATGGCTACACCTTC.

In DNA form, the CDR3 reads TGTGCCAGCCCCCTCCCAGGGAAGGTTCATGACACCATATATTTT. It codes for CASPLPGKVHDTIYF. The chain is built from TRBV18 and TRBJ1-3, with D perhaps matching TRBD1 (5 bases). This CDR3 has 15 amino acids. The germline gives CDR1 KGHSH, CDR2 LQKENI. Trimming shortened V by 8 bases and J by 8 bases, and 22 bases separated the two germline ends.

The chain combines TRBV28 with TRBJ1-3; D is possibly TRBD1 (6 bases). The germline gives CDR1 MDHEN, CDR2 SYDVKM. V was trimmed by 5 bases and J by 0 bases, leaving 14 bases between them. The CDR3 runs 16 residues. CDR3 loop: CASSPPGQSSGNTIYF. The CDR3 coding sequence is TGTGCCAGCAGTCCTCCGGGACAATCCTCTGGAAACACCATATATTTT.

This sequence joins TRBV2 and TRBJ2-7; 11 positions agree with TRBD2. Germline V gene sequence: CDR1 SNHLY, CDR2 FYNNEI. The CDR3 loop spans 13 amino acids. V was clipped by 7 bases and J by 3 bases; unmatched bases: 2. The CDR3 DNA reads TGTGCCAGCATTGGGACTAGCGGCTACGAGCAGTACTTC. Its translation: CASIGTSGYEQYF.

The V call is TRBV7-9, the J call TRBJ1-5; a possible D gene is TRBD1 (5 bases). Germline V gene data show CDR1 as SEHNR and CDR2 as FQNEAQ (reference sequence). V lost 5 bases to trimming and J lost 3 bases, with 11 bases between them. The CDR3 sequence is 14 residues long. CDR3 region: CASSPGISNQPQHF. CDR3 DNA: TGTGCCAGCAGCCCAGGGATCTCCAATCAGCCCCAGCATTTT.